Following are 14 T cell receptor beta chains from one sample sequenced in a study of cytomegalovirus exposure and HLA in healthy donors. The PCR ran on 60 Vbeta and 13 Jbeta primers. Measured with immunoSEQ multiplex PCR; TCRdb has only the in-frame clones, and not every one. The sample records about 170,000 clones, 84% being singletons. Sample: PBMCs. The receptors were gathered from a young man in good health and CMV-seronegative.

The CDR3: CASMGLGGNEQFF. The CDR3 region has the DNA TGTGCCAGCATGGGCCTCGGGGGCAATGAGCAGTTCTTC. The J gene is TRBJ2-1, the V gene TRBV25-1, with D possibly matching TRBD2 (6 bases). Trimming took 7 bases from V and 6 from J, leaving 13 bases between them. There are 13 residues in the CDR3. Germline values: CDR1 MGHDK, CDR2 SYGVNS.

The rearrangement links TRBV5-4 to TRBJ1-6; D ambiguous. This CDR3 is built from 14 residues. Germline-derived CDR1 and CDR2 are SGHNT and YYREEE (reference sequence). Trimming cost V 0 bases and J 6 bases, with 7 bases left between them. In DNA form, the CDR3 reads TGTGCCAGCAGCTTGGGGCAGTTTAATTCACCCCTCCACTTT. This gives the protein CASSLGQFNSPLHF.

This chain uses TRBV5-8 with TRBJ1-5; 12 positions agree with TRBD1. Germline V gene data show CDR1 as SGHTS and CDR2 as YDEGEE. The CDR3 runs 19 residues. With V trimmed by 3 bases and J by 5 bases, 15 bases remained unmatched. The CDR3 reads CASSSNTGQGALYYQPQHF. In DNA, the CDR3 is TGTGCCAGCAGCTCAAATACGGGACAGGGGGCCCTGTACTATCAGCCCCAGCATTTT. The full variable domain, rest sourced from reference TRBV5-8 and TRBJ1-5, is EAGVTQSPTHLIKTRGQQATLRCSPISGHTSVYWYQQALGLGLQFLLWYDEGEERNRGNFPPRFSGRQFPNYSSELNVNALELEDSALYLCASSSNTGQGALYYQPQHFGDGTRLSIL.

The rearrangement joins TRBV7-3 to TRBJ2-3; TRBD2 aligns across 7 bases. The CDR3 has 13 amino acids. Germline V gene lookup returns CDR1 SGHTA and CDR2 FQGTGA. V was pared by 4 bases and J by 9 bases, with 7 bases of the junction left unmatched. DNA of the CDR3: TGTGCCAGCAGCTACGTAGCGGGTGGGACGCAGTATTTT. Amino acids: CASSYVAGGTQYF.

The CDR3 sequence: CAISEGQGYGYTF. For the CDR3, the DNA is TGTGCCATCAGTGAGGGACAGGGCTATGGCTACACCTTC. The rearrangement joins TRBV10-3 to TRBJ1-2, with 8 bases identical to TRBD1. Looked up from germline, CDR1 is ENHRY and CDR2 is SYGVKD. J lost 4 bases, V lost 2 bases, and 0 bases had no gene match. CDR3 length equals 13 residues.

The chain employs TRBV2 and TRBJ2-3; TRBD1 agrees at 12 bases. Germline V gene sequence: CDR1 SNHLY, CDR2 FYNNEI. Trimming removed 6 bases from V and 4 bases from J; junction bases left unmatched: 5. The CDR3 spans 15 residues. The CDR3 is CASRGTGGRADTQYF. CDR3 nucleotides: TGTGCCAGCAGAGGGACAGGGGGCAGGGCAGATACGCAGTATTTT.

The V gene is TRBV13, the J gene TRBJ2-1, with D possibly being TRBD1 (5 bases). Trimming cost V 5 bases and J 1 base, with 18 bases left between them. The CDR3 extends over 17 amino acids. Germline CDR1 is PRHDT and CDR2 is FYEKMQ (reference sequence). The CDR3 reads CASSKNRHSTSYNEQFF. As DNA, the CDR3 is TGTGCCAGCAGCAAAAACAGGCACTCGACGTCCTACAATGAGCAGTTCTTC.

This sequence joins TRBV5-6 and TRBJ1-5; D is undetermined. Germline loops: CDR1 SGHDT, CDR2 YYEEEE. The CDR3 has 15 amino acids. V was pared by 3 bases and J by 3 bases, with 13 bases between. The CDR3 region is CASSSSTGFNQPQHF. In nucleotides, the CDR3 is TGTGCCAGCAGCTCGTCAACGGGTTTCAATCAGCCCCAGCATTTT.

The chain links TRBV6-1 to TRBJ1-4; D is undetermined. CDR3 length: 13 amino acids. V was cut by 4 bases and J by 4 bases, with 7 bases left in between. In germline, CDR1 is MNHNS, CDR2 SASEGT. The CDR3 DNA reads TGTGCCAGCAGTGTGAGGGTTAATGAAAAACTGTTTTTT. Encoded protein: CASSVRVNEKLFF.

The chain joins TRBV9 to TRBJ1-3, with unresolved D. CDR1 SGDLS and CDR2 YYNGEE come from the germline V gene. The V gene lost 8 bases and the J gene lost 4 bases, with 13 bases spanning the gap. The CDR3 runs to 13 residues. This CDR3 is CASSGKGGNTIYF. For the CDR3, the DNA is TGTGCCAGTTCGGGGAAGGGCGGAAACACCATATATTTT.

The genes are TRBV5-1 and TRBJ2-3, with a weak D call TRBD2 (6 bases). Trimming removed 3 bases at V and 0 bases at J, with 17 bases between. The germline CDR1 and CDR2 sequences are SGHRS and YFSETQ. This CDR3 is built from 17 residues. The CDR3 protein is CASSSPAGGESTDTQYF. CDR3 coding DNA: TGCGCCAGCAGCTCCCCTGCGGGCGGGGAGAGCACAGATACGCAGTATTTT.

The sample holds one count of this clone. V gene TRBV15 combines with J gene TRBJ1-1; unclear D gene. V was pared by 3 bases and J by 2 bases, with 16 bases between. The CDR3 is made up of 16 amino acids. Germline V gene data show CDR1 as LNHNV and CDR2 as YYDKDF (reference sequence). CDR3 coding DNA: TGTGCCACCAGCAGGCGGGCCGGAAGCTTCAACACTGAAGCTTTCTTT. It is translated as CATSRRAGSFNTEAFF.

The rearrangement links TRBV19 to TRBJ1-1; D not certain. V lost 7 bases and J 0 bases, leaving 9 bases between the germline ends. The CDR3 has 13 residues. The germline gives CDR1 LNHDA, CDR2 SQIVND (reference sequence). Written as DNA, the CDR3 is TGTGCCAGTATCCCACAGTTGAACACTGAAGCTTTCTTT. This gives the protein CASIPQLNTEAFF.

The CDR3 protein is CASSFHRDRAEAKNIQYF. CDR3 DNA: TGTGCCAGCAGCTTTCACCGGGACAGGGCCGAAGCCAAAAACATTCAGTACTTC. This sequence joins TRBV7-8 and TRBJ2-4; TRBD1 matches 9 bases. The V and J ends lost 3 bases and 0 bases, in that order; junction bases with no gene match: 9. Germline V gene sequence: CDR1 SGHVS, CDR2 FQNEAQ. The CDR3 has 18 residues. Full variable domain (rest looked up from reference TRBV7-8 and TRBJ2-4): GAGVSQSPRYKVAKRGQDVALRCDPISGHVSLFWYQQALGQGPEFLTYFQNEAQLDKSGLPSDRFFAERPEGSVSTLKIQRTQQEDSAVYLCASSFHRDRAEAKNIQYFGAGTRLSVL.